Here is one T cell receptor (beta chain) with its context. This sample was taken from a study of blood T cell repertoires in COVID-19. About the research overall: T cells, B-cell-depleted T cells, or PBMCs provided the cDNA or gDNA that served as material.

Generated by immunoSEQ multiplex PCR, the TCRdb table keeps only in-frame clones and is missing some. The profile covers 200,000 or so clones, with 70% to 85% appearing a single time and 6.5% to 8.5% taken by the ten largest. CDR3 size: 15 residues. Per the germline V gene, CDR1 is SGHRS and CDR2 is YFSETQ. Unmatched junction bases numbered 8, after V lost 4 bases and J lost 2 bases. The source is a human donor with acute or convalescent COVID-19. The donor label of this sample is uncertain. The sequenced sample was peripheral blood. The rearrangement uses TRBV5-1 and TRBJ2-7; 8 bases are shared with TRBD2. CDR3 DNA: TGCGCCAGCAGCGTCTTAGCGGGACCGGCCTACGAGCAGTACTTC. It codes for CASSVLAGPAYEQYF. Supplemented by reference TRBV5-1 and TRBJ2-7, the full variable domain reads KAGVTQTPRYLIKTRGQQVTLSCSPISGHRSVSWYQQTPGQGLQFLFEYFSETQRNKGNFPGRFSGRQFSNSRSEMNVSTLELGDSALYLCASSVLAGPAYEQYFGPGTRLTVT.